This is a list of T cell receptor beta chains from one sample in a study of OX40 agonist ivuxolimab in advanced cancers. Produced via immunoSEQ multiplex PCR; TCRdb's table is partial and in-frame only. The sample comprises about 100,000 clones, approximately 90% of which are singletons, and under 2% rests with the top ten. The sample consisted of CD4+ or CD8+ T cells sorted from blood, taken in a trial of the OX40 agonist ivuxolimab. These receptor sequences come from an adult with an advanced solid tumor such as melanoma, head and neck, liver or kidney cancer. Each CDR3 is given with its conserved first and last residue. A D gene is named only where the DNA matches it firmly. Expanded clones get a size class; other rows say once, few or many, or leave the size out.

>TRBV5-6|12|-|TRBJ2-7|-
TGTGCCAGCAGCTTGGGGGGCTACGAGCAGTACTTC
CASSLGGYEQYF
>TRBV9|19|-|TRBJ1-1|-
TGTGCCAGCAGCGTAGTCGTGTCGTGGGACATCGGCAAGAACACTGAAGCTTTCTTT
CASSVVVSWDIGKNTEAFF
>TRBV4-3|18|-|TRBJ2-1|-
TGCGCCAGCAGCACTCACCATCGTAGCGACCATGACCGAGGTGAGCAGTTCTTC
CASSTHHRSDHDRGEQFF
>TRBV6-6|12|-|TRBJ2-1|once
TGTGCCAGCAGCGCCATAGTATTTGAGCAGTTCTTC
CASSAIVFEQFF
>TRBV25-1|15|TRBD2|TRBJ2-1|-
TGTGCCAGCAGCCGCACTAGCGGGGGGGGCAATGAGCAGTTCTTC
CASSRTSGGGNEQFF
>TRBV7-9|14|-|TRBJ2-1|-
TGTGCCAGCAGCTTAGGACAGGCCGCTAATGAGCAGTTCTTC
CASSLGQAANEQFF
>TRBV18|14|TRBD1|TRBJ1-2|once
TGTGCCAGCTCACCAGGGGACAGTAACTATGGCTACACCTTC
CASSPGDSNYGYTF
>TRBV6-5|13|TRBD1|TRBJ2-7|-
TGTGCCAGCAGCTTAGACAGGGGGAACGAGCAGTACTTC
CASSLDRGNEQYF
>TRBV2|19|TRBD2|TRBJ2-7|-
TGTGCCAGCAGTGTCCGGGACAGGCCAACTAGCGGGAGTTTCTACGAGCAGTACTTC
CASSVRDRPTSGSFYEQYF
>TRBV7-2|13|-|TRBJ2-4|-
TGTGCCAGCAGCGGGATGGGGTACGGGGAGATCTACTTC
CASSGMGYGEIYF
>TRBV2|15|-|TRBJ1-5|-
TGTGCCAGCAGTGAGGGCACCGAGGGCAATCAGCCCCAGCATTTT
CASSEGTEGNQPQHF
>TRBV7-9|17|TRBD2|TRBJ2-3|-
TGTGCCAGCAGCCCGGGACTAGCGGGGGCCCGCACAGATACGCAGTATTTT
CASSPGLAGARTDTQYF
>TRBV4-1|17|TRBD2|TRBJ2-3|-
TGCGCCAGCTCAGTCACCTTAGCGGGGGGCAGCACAGATACGCAGTATTTT
CASSVTLAGGSTDTQYF
>TRBV7-9|13|TRBD1|TRBJ2-5|-
TGTGCCAGCAGCCGCCGACAGGGTGAGACCCAGTACTTC
CASSRRQGETQYF
>TRBV5-1|15|-|TRBJ1-3|-
TGCGCCAGCAGAGAAGAGGACGGCTCTGGAAACACCATATATTTT
CASREEDGSGNTIYF
>TRBV7-7|15|TRBD2|TRBJ2-5|-
TGTGCCAGCAGCTCGAATAGCGGGAGGGTCGAGACCCAGTACTTC
CASSSNSGRVETQYF
>TRBV7-2|15|-|TRBJ2-5|-
TGTGCCAGCACCTGGGGGGTTGATAGGCGGGAGACCCAGTACTTC
CASTWGVDRRETQYF
>TRBV2|17|TRBD2|TRBJ2-7|-
TGTGCCAGCAGTGAAGCGCGGAATAGCGGGAAATCTTACGAGCAGTACTTC
CASSEARNSGKSYEQYF
>TRBV2|16|TRBD2|TRBJ2-3|-
TGTGCCAGCAGTCCCGAGACTAGCCTTTTATCAGATACGCAGTATTTT
CASSPETSLLSDTQYF
>TRBV29-1|13|TRBD1|TRBJ2-7|once
TGCAGCGTTGCGGGACAGGGTTTGGGCGAGCAGTACTTC
CSVAGQGLGEQYF
>TRBV18|12|-|TRBJ2-7|-
TGTGCCAGCTCACCTCGAGGCTACGAGCAGTACTTC
CASSPRGYEQYF
>TRBV19|15|-|TRBJ1-6|-
TGTGCCAGTAGTAGAGCCGGGGTCGGTGGTTCACCCCTCCACTTT
CASSRAGVGGSPLHF
>TRBV6-1|15|-|TRBJ1-1|-
TGTGCCAGCACTCTCGGGGGAGGGGTGAACACTGAAGCTTTCTTT
CASTLGGGVNTEAFF
>TRBV4-1|17|TRBD2|TRBJ2-2|-
TGCGCCAGCAGCCCTCCCCCACCCACGGGAGGGGCCGGGGAGCTGTTTTTT
CASSPPPPTGGAGELFF
>TRBV7-2|15|-|TRBJ2-1|-
TGTGCCAGCAGCTTAGGCCAGGGAAGGTACAATGAGCAGTTCTTC
CASSLGQGRYNEQFF
>TRBV10-3|14|-|TRBJ2-7|-
TGTGCCATCAGTGCGGGGCAGGGGACCTACGAGCAGTACTTC
CAISAGQGTYEQYF
>TRBV12-5|16|-|TRBJ1-2|few
TGTGCTAGTGGTTTGGTACTGGGCGCCCTCCTCGATGGCTACACCTTC
CASGLVLGALLDGYTF
>TRBV6-4|13|-|TRBJ2-3|-
TGTGCCAGCCGCCAGTTGGGGGAAGATACGCAGTATTTT
CASRQLGEDTQYF
>TRBV5-6|16|-|TRBJ1-3|few
TGTGCCAGCAGCCTCGGGACACCCACCTCTGGAAACACCATATATTTT
CASSLGTPTSGNTIYF
>TRBV7-9|13|-|TRBJ1-4|-
TGTGCCAGCAGCTTAGATTGGGTTGAAAAACTGTTTTTT
CASSLDWVEKLFF